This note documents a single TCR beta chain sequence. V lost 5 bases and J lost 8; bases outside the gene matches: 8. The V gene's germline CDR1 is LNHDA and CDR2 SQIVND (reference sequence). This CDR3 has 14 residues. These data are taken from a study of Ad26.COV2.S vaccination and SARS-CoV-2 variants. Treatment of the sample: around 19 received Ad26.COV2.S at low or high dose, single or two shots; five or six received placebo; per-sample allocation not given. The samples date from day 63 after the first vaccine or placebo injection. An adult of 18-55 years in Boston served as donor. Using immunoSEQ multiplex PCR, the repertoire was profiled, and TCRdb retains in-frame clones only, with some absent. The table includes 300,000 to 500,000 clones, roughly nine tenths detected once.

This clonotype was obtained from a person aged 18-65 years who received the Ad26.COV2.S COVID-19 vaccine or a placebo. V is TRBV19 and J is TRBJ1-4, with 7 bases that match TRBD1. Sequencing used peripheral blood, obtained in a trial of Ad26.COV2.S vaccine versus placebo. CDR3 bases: TGTGCCAGTAGTTCGACAGGGTTGAGGGAAAAACTGTTTTTT. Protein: CASSSTGLREKLFF.